This TCR beta chain derives from a study of blood T cell repertoires in COVID-19. As for the study in general: The United States, Italy and Spain provided the acute and convalescent COVID-19 samples. Sample material is recorded as cDNA or gDNA derived from T cells, B-cell-depleted T cells, or PBMCs.

Germline-derived CDR1 and CDR2 are SGHDT and YYEEEE. Between the trimmed V and J ends, which lost 2 bases and 8 bases, there was a span of 8 bases. The CDR3 loop spans 12 amino acids. How the authors handled the data: For nucleated cells, counts were estimated from reference gene primer amplification. Generated by immunoSEQ multiplex PCR, the TCRdb table keeps only in-frame clones and is missing some. Clonal size and the V and J genes are those of that table, whereas D and trimming came from the DNA. Altogether around 620,000 clones are present, approximately 90% being singletons, with the ten largest covering roughly 0.25%.

The V and J genes are TRBV5-6 and TRBJ2-1; D possibly corresponds to TRBD1 (6 bases). The sequence was collected from a woman between 18 and 29 years old with acute or convalescent COVID-19. Sequences were obtained from peripheral blood. CDR3: CASSFPGDEQFF. In nucleotides, the CDR3 is TGTGCCAGCAGCTTTCCAGGGGATGAGCAGTTCTTC.